Listed below are T cell receptor beta chains from one sample, sequenced in a study of a mutant IDH1 vaccine in newly diagnosed glioma. Clones were read by immunoSEQ multiplex PCR, and TCRdb kept only the in-frame ones, dropping some. The repertoire holds roughly 110,000 clones, with roughly 90% as singletons. These receptors' targets are unknown. The starting material was PBMCs, obtained from a glioma patient whose treatment included an IDH1 peptide vaccine. Receptors were obtained from a woman aged 45-65 years with glioma. CDR3s include the opening cysteine and the closing phenylalanine or tryptophan. The order of the fields is J gene, V gene, D gene, clone size, CDR3 DNA, CDR3 protein. A D gene is named only where the DNA matches it firmly. Only some rows state a clone size, as once, few, many or a class for expanded clones.

>TRBJ1-1|TRBV7-9|TRBD1|.
TGTGCCAGCAGCTTAGCGCTCGGACAGGGTCGGGACACTGAAGCTTTCTTT
CASSLALGQGRDTEAFF
>TRBJ2-1|TRBV25-1|TRBD1|.
TGTGCCGTGGACAGGAATTACAATGAGCAGTTCTTC
CAVDRNYNEQFF
>TRBJ1-1|TRBV28|.|.
TGTGCCAGCAGTTTATTCGCCACCATGAACACTGAAGCTTTCTTT
CASSLFATMNTEAFF
>TRBJ2-7|TRBV2|TRBD2|few
TGTGCCAGCCACGATTCGAAATCGGGAGGGCCCGACGAGCAGTACTTC
CASHDSKSGGPDEQYF
>TRBJ2-3|TRBV11-2|TRBD2|.
TGTGCCAGCAGCTTAGTGGCTAGCGGGAGTATAGTCGGGCAGTATTTT
CASSLVASGSIVGQYF
>TRBJ2-5|TRBV7-9|.|.
TGTGCCAGCAGCTTAGTTTATGGGACCCGGACTGGGGAGACCCAGTACTTC
CASSLVYGTRTGETQYF
>TRBJ2-5|TRBV28|TRBD1|.
TGTGCCAGCACCCCGGACAGGGATGGTCTAGAGACCCAGTACTTC
CASTPDRDGLETQYF
>TRBJ1-1|TRBV7-3|.|.
TGTGCCAGCAGCCTCACATGGCACACTGAAGCTTTCTTT
CASSLTWHTEAFF
>TRBJ2-7|TRBV27|TRBD2|.
TGTGCCGTCCGGGCTAGCGGGAACTACGAGCAGTACTTC
CAVRASGNYEQYF
>TRBJ2-6|TRBV10-3|.|.
TGTGCCATCAGTGTAGACACCTCTGGGGCCAACGTCCTGACTTTC
CAISVDTSGANVLTF
>TRBJ2-7|TRBV6-6|.|.
TGTGCCACCCTAGGCGGCTGGGAGGATTACGAGCAGTACTTC
CATLGGWEDYEQYF
>TRBJ2-7|TRBV4-2|.|.
TGTGCCAGCAGCCAAGCGTCTCAGGGGTACGAGCAGTACTTC
CASSQASQGYEQYF
>TRBJ2-1|TRBV6-1|.|.
TGTGCCAGCAGTGAGACGGGTATAGGCGAGCAGTTCTTC
CASSETGIGEQFF
>TRBJ2-3|TRBV6-6|TRBD1|.
TGTGCCAGCAGAATAGGACAGGGCTTTGGCACAGATACGCAGTATTTT
CASRIGQGFGTDTQYF
>TRBJ2-1|TRBV19|.|.
TGTGCCAGTAGTATCAGTAATGCCTACAATGAGCAGTTCTTC
CASSISNAYNEQFF
>TRBJ2-7|TRBV5-1|.|.
TGCGCCAGCAGCCCCAGGGGGGCGCCTGAGGACGAGCAGTACTTC
CASSPRGAPEDEQYF
>TRBJ2-7|TRBV5-5|TRBD2|.
TGTGCCAGCAGCCCGTATACTAGCGGCGGCTCCTACGAGCAGTACTTC
CASSPYTSGGSYEQYF
>TRBJ1-1|TRBV5-5|.|.
TGTGCCAGCAGCTTGGTGGGGTCGGGGAACACTGAAGCTTTCTTT
CASSLVGSGNTEAFF
>TRBJ2-3|TRBV5-1|TRBD2|.
TGCGCCAGCAGCTTGGGGGAGCGGGATGGAGATACGCAGTATTTT
CASSLGERDGDTQYF
>TRBJ2-2|TRBV21-1|.|.
TGTGCCAGCAGCAAAGGTTGCACCGGGGAGCTGTTTTTT
CASSKGCTGELFF
>TRBJ2-1|TRBV2|TRBD1|.
TGTGCCAGCAGACCGGGACAGTACAATGAGCAGTTCTTC
CASRPGQYNEQFF
>TRBJ2-1|TRBV2|TRBD2|few
TGTGCCAGCGGTAGGAGTAGCGGGTGGGATGAGCAGTTCTTC
CASGRSSGWDEQFF
>TRBJ2-3|TRBV14|.|.
TGTGCCAGCAGCCAAGTATCCTACGCAGGAGATACGCAGTATTTT
CASSQVSYAGDTQYF
>TRBJ2-2|TRBV9|.|.
TGTGCCAGCAGCGTAGAGCGCGGGTTCACCGGGGAGCTGTTTTTT
CASSVERGFTGELFF
>TRBJ2-4|TRBV5-4|TRBD2|.
TGTGCCAGCAGCCGGGGACTAGTGAACATTCAGTACTTC
CASSRGLVNIQYF
>TRBJ2-7|TRBV11-2|.|.
TGTGCCAGCAGCTTAGACACACACGGGGAGCAGTACTTC
CASSLDTHGEQYF
>TRBJ1-4|TRBV28|.|.
TGTGCCAGCAGCCTAGTAGGGGCAGGGGAAGAAAAACTGTTTTTT
CASSLVGAGEEKLFF
>TRBJ1-1|TRBV6-1|.|.
TGTGCCAGCAGTGGAAGGGACGGGAACACTGAAGCTTTCTTT
CASSGRDGNTEAFF
>TRBJ2-1|TRBV11-1|TRBD2|.
TGTGCCAGCAGCTTAGCCGGGCTAGCGGGAGATGAGCAGTTCTTC
CASSLAGLAGDEQFF
>TRBJ2-5|TRBV7-9|.|.
TGTGCCAGCAGCTTAGAAGGGGCGAGGGAGACCCAGTACTTC
CASSLEGARETQYF
>TRBJ2-3|TRBV4-1|TRBD1|.
TGCGCCAGCAGGCGATCGACAGGGATGAGCACAGATACGCAGTATTTT
CASRRSTGMSTDTQYF
>TRBJ1-2|TRBV28|.|.
TGTGCCAGCAGTTTACGACGGTCCTATGGCTACACCTTC
CASSLRRSYGYTF